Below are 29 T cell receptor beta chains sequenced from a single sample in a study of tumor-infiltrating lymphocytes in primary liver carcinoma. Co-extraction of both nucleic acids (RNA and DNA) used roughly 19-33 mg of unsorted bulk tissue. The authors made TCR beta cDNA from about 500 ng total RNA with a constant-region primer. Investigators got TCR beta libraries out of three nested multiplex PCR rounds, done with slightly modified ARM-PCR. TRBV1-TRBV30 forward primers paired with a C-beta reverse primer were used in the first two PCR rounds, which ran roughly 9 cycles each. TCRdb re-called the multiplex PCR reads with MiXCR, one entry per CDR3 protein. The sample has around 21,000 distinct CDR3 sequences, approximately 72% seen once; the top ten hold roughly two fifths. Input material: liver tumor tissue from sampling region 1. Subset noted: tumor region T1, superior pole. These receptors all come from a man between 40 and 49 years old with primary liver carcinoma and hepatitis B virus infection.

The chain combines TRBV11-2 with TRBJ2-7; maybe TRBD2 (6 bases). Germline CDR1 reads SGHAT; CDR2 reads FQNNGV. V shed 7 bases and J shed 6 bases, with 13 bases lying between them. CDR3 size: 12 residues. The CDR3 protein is CASIGGASEQYF. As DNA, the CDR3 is TGTGCCAGCATCGGAGGGGCTAGCGAGCAGTACTTC.

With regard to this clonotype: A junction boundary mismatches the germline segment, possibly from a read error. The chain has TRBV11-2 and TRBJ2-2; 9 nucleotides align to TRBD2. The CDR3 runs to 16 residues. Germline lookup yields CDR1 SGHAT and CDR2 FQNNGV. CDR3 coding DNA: TGTGCCAGCAGCTTAGTGACGCTAGCGGGAACCGGGGAGCTGTTCTTT. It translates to CASSLVTLAGTGELFF.

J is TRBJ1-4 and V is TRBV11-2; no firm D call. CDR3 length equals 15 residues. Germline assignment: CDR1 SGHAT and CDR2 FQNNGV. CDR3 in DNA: TGTACGAGCAGCTTAGACGGGTTCACTAATGAAAAACTGTTTTTT. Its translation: CTSSLDGFTNEKLFF.

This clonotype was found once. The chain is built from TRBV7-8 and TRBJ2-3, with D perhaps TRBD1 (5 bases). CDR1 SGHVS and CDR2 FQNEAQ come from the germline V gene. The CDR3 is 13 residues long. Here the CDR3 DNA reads TGTGTCTGCTGGGGCGTGGACGAGGATACGCAGTATTTT. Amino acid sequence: CVCWGVDEDTQYF.

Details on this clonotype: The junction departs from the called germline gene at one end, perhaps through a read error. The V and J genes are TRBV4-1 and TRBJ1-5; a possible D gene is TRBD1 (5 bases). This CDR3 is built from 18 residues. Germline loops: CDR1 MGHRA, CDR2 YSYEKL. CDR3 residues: CASSHEVLTEPNNQPQHF. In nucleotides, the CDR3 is TGCGCCAGTAGCCATGAGGTTTTGACAGAGCCAAACAATCAGCCCCAGCATTTT.

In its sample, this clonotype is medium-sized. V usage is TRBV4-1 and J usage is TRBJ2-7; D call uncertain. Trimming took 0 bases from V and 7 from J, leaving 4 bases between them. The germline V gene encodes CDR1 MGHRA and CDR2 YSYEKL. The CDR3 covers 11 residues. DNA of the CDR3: TGCGCCAGCAGCCAAGATCGAGAGCAGTACTTC. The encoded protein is CASSQDREQYF.

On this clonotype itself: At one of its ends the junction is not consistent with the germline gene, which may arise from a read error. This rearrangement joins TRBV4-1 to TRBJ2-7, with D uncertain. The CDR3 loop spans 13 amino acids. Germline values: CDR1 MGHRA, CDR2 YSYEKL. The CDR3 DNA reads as TGTGCCAGCAGCCCGAGCCTTTGGTACGAGCAGTACTTC. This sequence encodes CASSPSLWYEQYF.

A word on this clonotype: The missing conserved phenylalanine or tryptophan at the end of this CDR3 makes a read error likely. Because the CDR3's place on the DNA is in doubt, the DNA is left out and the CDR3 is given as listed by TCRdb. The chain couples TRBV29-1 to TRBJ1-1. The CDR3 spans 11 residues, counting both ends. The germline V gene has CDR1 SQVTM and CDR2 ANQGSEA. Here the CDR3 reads CSVQIGPETFL.

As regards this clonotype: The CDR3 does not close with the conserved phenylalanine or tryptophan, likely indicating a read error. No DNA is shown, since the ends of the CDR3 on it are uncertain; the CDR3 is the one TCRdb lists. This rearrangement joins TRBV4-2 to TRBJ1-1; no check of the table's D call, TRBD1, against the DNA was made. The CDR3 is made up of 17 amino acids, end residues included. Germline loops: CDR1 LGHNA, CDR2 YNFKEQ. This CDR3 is CASRQEYGQGFWTEAFL.

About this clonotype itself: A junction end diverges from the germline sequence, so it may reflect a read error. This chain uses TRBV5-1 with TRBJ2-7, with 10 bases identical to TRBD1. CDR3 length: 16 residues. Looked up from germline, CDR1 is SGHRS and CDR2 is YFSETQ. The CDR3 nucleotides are TGCGCCAGCAGCTTGGGGGGGACAGGGGTTCAATACGAGAAGTACTTC. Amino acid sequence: CASSLGGTGVQYEKYF.

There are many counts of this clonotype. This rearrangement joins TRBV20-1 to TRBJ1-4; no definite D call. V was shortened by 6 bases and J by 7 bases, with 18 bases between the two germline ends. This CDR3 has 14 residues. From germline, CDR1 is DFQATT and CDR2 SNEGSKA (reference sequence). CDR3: CSAVPKGRAEKLFF. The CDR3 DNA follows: TGCAGTGCGGTCCCGAAAGGGCGGGCTGAAAAACTGTTTTTT.

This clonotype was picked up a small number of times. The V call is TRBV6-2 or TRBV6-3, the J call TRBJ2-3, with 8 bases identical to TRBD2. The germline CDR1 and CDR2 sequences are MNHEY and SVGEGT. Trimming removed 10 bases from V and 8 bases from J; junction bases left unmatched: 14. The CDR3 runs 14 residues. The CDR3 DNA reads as TGTGCCAACAGCTCCAAGCGGGAGCCAGCTACGCAGTATTTT. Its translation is CANSSKREPATQYF.

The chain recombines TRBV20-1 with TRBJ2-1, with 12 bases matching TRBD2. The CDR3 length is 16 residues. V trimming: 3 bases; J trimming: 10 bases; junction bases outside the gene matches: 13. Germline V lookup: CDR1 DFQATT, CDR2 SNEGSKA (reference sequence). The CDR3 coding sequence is TGCAGTGCTAGTGCCCGGGCTAGCGGGAGGGTCGGAGAGCAGTTCTTC. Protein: CSASARASGRVGEQFF.

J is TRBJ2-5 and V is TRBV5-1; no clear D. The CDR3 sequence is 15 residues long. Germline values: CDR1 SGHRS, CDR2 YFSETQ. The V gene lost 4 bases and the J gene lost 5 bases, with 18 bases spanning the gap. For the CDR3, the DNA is TGCGCCAGCAGCCTACAGTCCCTTGGCCAGGAGACCCAGTACTTC. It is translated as CASSLQSLGQETQYF.

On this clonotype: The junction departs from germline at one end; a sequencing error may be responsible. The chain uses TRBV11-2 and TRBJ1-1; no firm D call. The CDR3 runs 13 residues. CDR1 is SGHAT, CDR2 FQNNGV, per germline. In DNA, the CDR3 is TGTGACAGCAGCTTAGTGCCAAGGGCTGAAGCCTTCTTT. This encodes CDSSLVPRAEAFF.

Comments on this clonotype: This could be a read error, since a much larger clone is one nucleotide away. This CDR3 reads CASSSNTSGLADTQYF. Written as DNA, the CDR3 is TGTGCCAGCAGCTCCAACACCAGCGGGCTTGCAGATACGCAGTATTTT. The chain is built from TRBV7-9 and TRBJ2-3; tentative D call: TRBD2 (6 bases). Germline V lookup: CDR1 SEHNR, CDR2 FQNEAQ (reference sequence). The CDR3 extends over 16 amino acids. The V end was cut by 4 bases, the J end by 4 bases, with 18 bases between.

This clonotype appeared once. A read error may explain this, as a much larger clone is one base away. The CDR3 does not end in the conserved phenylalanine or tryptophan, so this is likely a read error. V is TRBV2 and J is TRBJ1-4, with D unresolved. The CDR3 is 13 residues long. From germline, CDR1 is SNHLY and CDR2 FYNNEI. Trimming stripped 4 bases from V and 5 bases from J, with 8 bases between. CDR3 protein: CASSGGRNEKLFL. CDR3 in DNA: TGTGCCAGCAGTGGTGGGAGAAATGAAAAACTGTTTCTT.

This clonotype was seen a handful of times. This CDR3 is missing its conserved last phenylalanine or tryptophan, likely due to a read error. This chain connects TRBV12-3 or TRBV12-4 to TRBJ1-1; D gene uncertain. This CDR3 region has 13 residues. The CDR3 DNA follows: TGTGCTAGCAGTTTAAAGGGCAGCACTGAAGCTTTCTCT. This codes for CASSLKGSTEAFS.

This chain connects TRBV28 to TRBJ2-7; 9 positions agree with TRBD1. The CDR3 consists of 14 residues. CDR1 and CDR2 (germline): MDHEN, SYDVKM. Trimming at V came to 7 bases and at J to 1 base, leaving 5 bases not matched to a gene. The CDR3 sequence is CASNWGQGSYEQYF. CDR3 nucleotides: TGTGCCAGCAATTGGGGACAGGGATCCTACGAGCAGTACTTC.

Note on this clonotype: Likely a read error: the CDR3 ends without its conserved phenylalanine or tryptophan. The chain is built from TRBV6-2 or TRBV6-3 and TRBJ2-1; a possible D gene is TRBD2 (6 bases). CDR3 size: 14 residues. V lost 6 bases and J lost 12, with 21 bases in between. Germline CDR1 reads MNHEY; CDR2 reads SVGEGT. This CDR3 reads CASRARGRRDVQFC. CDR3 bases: TGTGCCAGCAGGGCCAGAGGTCGGCGGGATGTGCAGTTCTGC.

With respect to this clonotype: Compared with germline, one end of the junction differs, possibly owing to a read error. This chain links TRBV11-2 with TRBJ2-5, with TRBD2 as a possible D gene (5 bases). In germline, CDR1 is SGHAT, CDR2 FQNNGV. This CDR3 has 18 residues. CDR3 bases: TGTGCCAGCAGCTTAGCGAGGCTAGCCCTGGTAAAAAAAGAGACCCTGTATTTC. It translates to CASSLARLALVKKETLYF.

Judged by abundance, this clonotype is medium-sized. In DNA, the CDR3 is TGCGCCAGCAGCCAAGATCATGGGGGAAATCAGCCCCAGCATTTT. Translated, it gives CASSQDHGGNQPQHF. V gene TRBV4-1 combines with J gene TRBJ1-5; possible D gene TRBD1, 5 bases. The length of the CDR3 is 15 residues. Germline-derived CDR1 and CDR2 are MGHRA and YSYEKL. Trimming took 0 bases from V and 4 from J, leaving 10 bases between them.

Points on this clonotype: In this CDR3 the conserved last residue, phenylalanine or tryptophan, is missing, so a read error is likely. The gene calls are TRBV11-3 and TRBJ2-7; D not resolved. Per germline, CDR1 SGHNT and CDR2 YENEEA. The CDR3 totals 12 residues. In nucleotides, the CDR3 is TGTGTCAACCAACTGTTGACCTACGAGCAGTACTCC. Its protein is CVNQLLTYEQYS.

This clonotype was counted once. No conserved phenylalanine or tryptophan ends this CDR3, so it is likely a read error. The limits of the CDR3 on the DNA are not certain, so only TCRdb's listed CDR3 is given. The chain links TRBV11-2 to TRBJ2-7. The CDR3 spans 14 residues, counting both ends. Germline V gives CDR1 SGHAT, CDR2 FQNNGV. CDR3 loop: CASSLTDAAYEQYL.

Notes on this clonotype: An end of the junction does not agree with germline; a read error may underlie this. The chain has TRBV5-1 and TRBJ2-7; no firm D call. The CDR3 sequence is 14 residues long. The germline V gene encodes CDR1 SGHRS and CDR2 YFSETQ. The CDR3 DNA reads TGCGCCAGCAGTCCCTATTCAATCTCCTACGAGCAGTATTTC. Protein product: CASSPYSISYEQYF.

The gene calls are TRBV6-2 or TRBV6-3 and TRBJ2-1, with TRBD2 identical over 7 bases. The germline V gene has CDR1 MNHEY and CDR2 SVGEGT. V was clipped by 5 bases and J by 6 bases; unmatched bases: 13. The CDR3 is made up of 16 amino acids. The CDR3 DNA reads TGTGCCAGCAGTCCTTGGGGGAGCGGGAAGATCAATGAGCAGTTCTTC. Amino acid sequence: CASSPWGSGKINEQFF.

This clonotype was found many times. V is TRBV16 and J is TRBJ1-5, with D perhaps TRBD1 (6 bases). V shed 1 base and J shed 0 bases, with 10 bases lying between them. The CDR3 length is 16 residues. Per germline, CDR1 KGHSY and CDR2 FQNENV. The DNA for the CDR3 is TGTGCCAGCAGCCAATTCTACAGGGATAGCAATCAGCCCCAGCATTTT. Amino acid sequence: CASSQFYRDSNQPQHF.

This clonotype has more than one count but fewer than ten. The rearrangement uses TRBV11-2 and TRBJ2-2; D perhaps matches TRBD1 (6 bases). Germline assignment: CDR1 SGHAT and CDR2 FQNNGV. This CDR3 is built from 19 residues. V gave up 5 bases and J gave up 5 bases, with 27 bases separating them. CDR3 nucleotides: TGTGCCAGCAGCCTTAGGACATGCGAACAGGGAATGAGGACCGGGGAGCTGTTTTTT. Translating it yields CASSLRTCEQGMRTGELFF.

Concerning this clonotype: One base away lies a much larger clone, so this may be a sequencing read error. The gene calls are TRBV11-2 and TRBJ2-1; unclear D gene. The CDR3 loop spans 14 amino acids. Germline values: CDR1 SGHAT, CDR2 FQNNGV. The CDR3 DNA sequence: TGTCCCAGCAGCTTATACTGGCTAGTTAGTGAGCAATCCTTC. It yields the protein CPSSLYWLVSEQSF.